This record covers a single T cell receptor (beta chain). Its antigen is undetermined. The CDR3 is made up of 20 amino acids. From germline, CDR1 is MNHNS and CDR2 SASEGT. V was pared by 4 bases and J by 3 bases, with 30 bases between. This sample was taken from a study of radiation and T cells in renal cell carcinoma. As to time point: blood 4 weeks post-SBRT, at nephrectomy. Treatment described: 15 Gy SBRT to primary tumor, nephrectomy 4 weeks later. This renal cell carcinoma was of the clear cell type. The method was immunoSEQ multiplex PCR; TCRdb's version includes in-frame clones alone and lacks a portion of them. The repertoire holds approximately 150,000 clones, with around 88% as singletons. Points from the study as a whole: No pretreatment tumor biopsies were available for baseline clonotypes. Top tumor clonotypes rose in blood 2 weeks post-radiation, then contracted.

The TCR originated in a woman in her forties or fifties with renal cell carcinoma. The chain links TRBV6-1 to TRBJ1-1; D perhaps matches TRBD1 (6 bases). The sample consisted of blood, taken from a patient whose treatment included radiotherapy and nephrectomy. The CDR3 nucleotides read TGTGCCAGCAGTGTCGTCGTTGGGGGGCTTTTCCTCCTGGGTGACACTGAAGCTTTCTTT. This encodes CASSVVVGGLFLLGDTEAFF.